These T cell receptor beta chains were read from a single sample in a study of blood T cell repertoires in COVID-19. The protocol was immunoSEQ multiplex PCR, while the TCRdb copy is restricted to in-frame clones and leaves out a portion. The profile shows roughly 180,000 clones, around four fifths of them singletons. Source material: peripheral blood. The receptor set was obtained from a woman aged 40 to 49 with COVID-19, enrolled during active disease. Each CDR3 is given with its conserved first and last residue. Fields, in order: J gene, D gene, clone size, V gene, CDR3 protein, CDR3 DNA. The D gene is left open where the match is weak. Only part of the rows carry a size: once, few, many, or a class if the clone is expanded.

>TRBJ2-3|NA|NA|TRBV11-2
CASSLVLTSTDTQYF
TGTGCCAGCAGCTTAGTACTAACGAGCACAGATACGCAGTATTTT
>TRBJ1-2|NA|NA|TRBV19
CASSISWGDGYTF
TGTGCCAGTAGTATTTCCTGGGGCGATGGCTACACCTTC
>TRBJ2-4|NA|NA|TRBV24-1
CATSDPIEGGIQYF
TGTGCCACCAGTGACCCGATTGAGGGAGGCATTCAGTACTTC
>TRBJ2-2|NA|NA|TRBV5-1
CASSFKSRTGELFF
TGCGCCAGCAGCTTTAAGAGCCGCACCGGGGAGCTGTTTTTT
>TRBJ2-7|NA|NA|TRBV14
CASSLSSHYEQYF
TGTGCCAGCAGCCTCAGTTCCCACTACGAGCAGTACTTC
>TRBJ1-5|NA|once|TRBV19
CASSIPRQQPQHF
TGTGCCAGTAGTATACCAAGACAGCAGCCCCAGCATTTT
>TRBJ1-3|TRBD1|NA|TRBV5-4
CASSLPDRDPGNTIYF
TGTGCCAGCAGCCTGCCCGACAGGGACCCTGGAAACACCATATATTTT
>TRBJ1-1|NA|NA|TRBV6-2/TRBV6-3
CASSYSTDSTEAFF
TGTGCCAGCAGTTACTCGACGGACAGTACTGAAGCTTTCTTT
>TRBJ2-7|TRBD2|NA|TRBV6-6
CASTRSGGADEQYF
TGTGCCAGCACCCGATCGGGAGGGGCGGACGAGCAGTACTTC
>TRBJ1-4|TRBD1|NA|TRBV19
CASRPGQILTNEKLFF
TGTGCCAGTAGGCCGGGACAGATCTTAACTAATGAAAAACTGTTTTTT
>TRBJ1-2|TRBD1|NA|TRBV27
CASRFIGGDYGYTF
TGTGCCAGCAGGTTCATAGGGGGCGACTATGGCTACACCTTC
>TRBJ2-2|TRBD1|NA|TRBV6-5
CASSPWGQGTGELFF
TGTGCCAGCAGCCCCTGGGGACAGGGGACCGGGGAGCTGTTTTTT
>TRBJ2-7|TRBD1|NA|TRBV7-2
CASSFAGGSYEQYF
TGTGCCAGCAGCTTCGCAGGGGGATCCTACGAGCAGTACTTC
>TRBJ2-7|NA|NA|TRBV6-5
CASTDRGYEQYF
TGTGCCAGCACCGACCGGGGATACGAGCAGTACTTC
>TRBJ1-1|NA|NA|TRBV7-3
CASSLKGTFAEAFF
TGTGCCAGCAGCTTAAAGGGGACATTCGCTGAAGCTTTCTTT
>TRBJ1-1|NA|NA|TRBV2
CASRAGWVTEAFF
TGTGCCAGCAGGGCAGGGTGGGTCACTGAAGCTTTCTTT
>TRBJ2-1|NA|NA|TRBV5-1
CASSLAEGVVYGYEQFF
TGCGCCAGCAGCTTGGCCGAGGGGGTTGTGTACGGGTATGAGCAGTTCTTC
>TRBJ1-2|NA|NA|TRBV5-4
CASSLVDQGYGYTF
TGTGCCAGCAGCTTAGTGGATCAGGGATATGGCTACACCTTC
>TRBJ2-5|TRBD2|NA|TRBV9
CASSPGGVAGPQETQYF
TGTGCCAGCAGCCCAGGAGGAGTAGCGGGGCCCCAAGAGACCCAGTACTTC
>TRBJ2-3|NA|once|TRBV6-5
CASSFNLARTDTQYF
TGTGCCAGCAGTTTCAACCTAGCGAGGACAGATACGCAGTATTTT
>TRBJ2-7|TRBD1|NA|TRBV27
CASSPPGGLDEQYF
TGTGCCAGCAGTCCCCCAGGGGGCCTCGACGAGCAGTACTTC
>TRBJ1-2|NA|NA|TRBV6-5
CASSKGIDANYGYTF
TGTGCCAGCAGCAAGGGGATCGACGCTAACTATGGCTACACCTTC
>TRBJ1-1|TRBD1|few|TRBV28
CASTKGGGQGLANTEAFF
TGTGCCAGCACCAAAGGAGGGGGACAGGGATTAGCGAACACTGAAGCTTTCTTT
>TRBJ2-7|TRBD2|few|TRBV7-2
CASSFTLAGGEQYF
TGTGCCAGCAGCTTTACACTAGCGGGAGGCGAGCAGTACTTC
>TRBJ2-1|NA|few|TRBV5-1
CASSYTGIGGVYNEQFF
TGCGCCAGCAGCTATACCGGGATCGGGGGTGTATACAATGAGCAGTTCTTC
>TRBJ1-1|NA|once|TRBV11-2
CASSPLRARTEAFF
TGTGCCAGCAGTCCCTTGAGAGCTCGAACTGAAGCTTTCTTT
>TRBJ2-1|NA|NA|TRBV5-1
CASSLEGREAYNEQFF
TGCGCCAGCAGCTTGGAAGGCAGGGAGGCCTACAATGAGCAGTTCTTC
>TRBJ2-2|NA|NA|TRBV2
CASQFTGTGELFF
TGTGCCAGCCAATTTACAGGGACCGGGGAGCTGTTTTTT